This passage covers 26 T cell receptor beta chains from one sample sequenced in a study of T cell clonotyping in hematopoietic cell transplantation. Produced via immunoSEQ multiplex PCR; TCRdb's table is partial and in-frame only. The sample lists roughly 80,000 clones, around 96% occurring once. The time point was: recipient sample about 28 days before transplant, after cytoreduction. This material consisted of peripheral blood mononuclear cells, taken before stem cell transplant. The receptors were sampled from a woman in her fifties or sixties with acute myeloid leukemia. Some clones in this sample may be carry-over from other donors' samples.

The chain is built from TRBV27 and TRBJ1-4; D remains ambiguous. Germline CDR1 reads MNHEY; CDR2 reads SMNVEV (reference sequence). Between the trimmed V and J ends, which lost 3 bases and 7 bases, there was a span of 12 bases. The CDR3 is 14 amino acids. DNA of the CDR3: TGTGCCAGCAGTTTTGCGGGGAGCGGTGAAAAACTGTTTTTT. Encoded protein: CASSFAGSGEKLFF.

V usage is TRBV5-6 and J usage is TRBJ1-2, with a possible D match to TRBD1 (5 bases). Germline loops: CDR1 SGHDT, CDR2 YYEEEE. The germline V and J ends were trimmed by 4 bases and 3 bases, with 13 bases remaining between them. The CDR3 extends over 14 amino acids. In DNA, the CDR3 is TGTGCCAGCAGCACCCGGGACGGGCACTATGGCTACACCTTC. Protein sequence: CASSTRDGHYGYTF.

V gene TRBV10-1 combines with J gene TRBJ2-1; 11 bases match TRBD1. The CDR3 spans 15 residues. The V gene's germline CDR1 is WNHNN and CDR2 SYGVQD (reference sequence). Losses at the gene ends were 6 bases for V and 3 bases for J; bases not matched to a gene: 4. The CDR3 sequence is CASSEGTGGYNEQFF. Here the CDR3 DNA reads TGCGCCAGCAGCGAGGGGACAGGGGGCTACAATGAGCAGTTCTTC.

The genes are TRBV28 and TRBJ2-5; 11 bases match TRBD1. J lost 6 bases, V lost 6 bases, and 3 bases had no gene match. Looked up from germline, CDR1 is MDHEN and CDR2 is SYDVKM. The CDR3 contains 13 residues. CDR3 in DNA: TGTGCCAGCAGCGGACAGGGGGCGAAGACCCAGTACTTC. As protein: CASSGQGAKTQYF.

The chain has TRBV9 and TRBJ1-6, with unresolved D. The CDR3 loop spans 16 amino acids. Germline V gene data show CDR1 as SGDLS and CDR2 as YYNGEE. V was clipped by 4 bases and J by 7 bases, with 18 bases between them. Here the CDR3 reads CASSTRVEDSNSPLHF. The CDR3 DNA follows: TGTGCCAGCAGCACCCGCGTTGAGGATTCCAATTCACCCCTCCACTTT.

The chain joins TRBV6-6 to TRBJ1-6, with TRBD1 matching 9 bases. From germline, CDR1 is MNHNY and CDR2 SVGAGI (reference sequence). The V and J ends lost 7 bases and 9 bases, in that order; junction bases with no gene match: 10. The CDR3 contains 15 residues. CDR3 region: CASISRDRAPSPLHF. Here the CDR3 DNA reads TGTGCCAGCATCTCACGGGACAGGGCTCCTTCACCCCTCCACTTT.

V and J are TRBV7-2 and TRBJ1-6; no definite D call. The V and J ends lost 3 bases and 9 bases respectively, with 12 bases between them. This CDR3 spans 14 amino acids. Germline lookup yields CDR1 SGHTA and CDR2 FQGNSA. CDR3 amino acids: CASSFRVNLSPLHF. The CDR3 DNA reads TGTGCCAGCAGCTTTCGGGTAAACCTTTCACCCCTCCACTTT.

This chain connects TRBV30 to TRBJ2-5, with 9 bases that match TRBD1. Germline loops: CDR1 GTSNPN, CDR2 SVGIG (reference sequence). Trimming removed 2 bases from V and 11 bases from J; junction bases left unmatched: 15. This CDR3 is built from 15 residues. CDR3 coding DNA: TGTGCCTGGAGTTTCTCCGAGGACAGGGGCGGGGAGCAGTACTTC. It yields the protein CAWSFSEDRGGEQYF.

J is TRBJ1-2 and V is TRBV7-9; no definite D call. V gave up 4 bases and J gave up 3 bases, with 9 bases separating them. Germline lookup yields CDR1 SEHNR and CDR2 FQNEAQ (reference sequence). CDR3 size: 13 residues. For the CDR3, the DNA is TGTGCCAGCAGCTCATTCTTGGACTATGGCTACACCTTC. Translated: CASSSFLDYGYTF.

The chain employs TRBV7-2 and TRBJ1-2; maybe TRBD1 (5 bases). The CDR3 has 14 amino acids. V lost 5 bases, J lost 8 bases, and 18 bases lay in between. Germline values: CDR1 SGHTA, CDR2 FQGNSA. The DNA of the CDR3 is TGTGCCAGCAGCCCAGGGCCCTCGGGCCGCGGCTACACCTTC. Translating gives CASSPGPSGRGYTF.

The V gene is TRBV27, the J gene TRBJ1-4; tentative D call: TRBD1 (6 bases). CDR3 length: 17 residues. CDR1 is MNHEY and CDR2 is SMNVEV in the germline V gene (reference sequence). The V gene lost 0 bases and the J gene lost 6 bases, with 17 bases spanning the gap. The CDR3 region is CASSLSWGLYSHEKLFF. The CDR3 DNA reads TGTGCCAGCAGTTTATCGTGGGGGCTGTATTCCCATGAAAAACTGTTTTTT.

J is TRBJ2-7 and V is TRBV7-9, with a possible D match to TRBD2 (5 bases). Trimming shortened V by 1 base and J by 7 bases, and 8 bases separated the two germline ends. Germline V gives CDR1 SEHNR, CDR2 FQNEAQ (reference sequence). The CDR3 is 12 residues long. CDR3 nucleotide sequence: TGTGCCAGCAGCTTAGGCGGGCTAGAGCAGTACTTC. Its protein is CASSLGGLEQYF.

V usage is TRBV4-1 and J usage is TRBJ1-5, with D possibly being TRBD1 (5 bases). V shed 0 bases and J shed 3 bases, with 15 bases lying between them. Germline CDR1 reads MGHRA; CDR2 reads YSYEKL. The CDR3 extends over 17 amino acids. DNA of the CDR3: TGCGCCAGCAGCCAAGATCCAGGGAGGGCCACCAATCAGCCCCAGCATTTT. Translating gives CASSQDPGRATNQPQHF.

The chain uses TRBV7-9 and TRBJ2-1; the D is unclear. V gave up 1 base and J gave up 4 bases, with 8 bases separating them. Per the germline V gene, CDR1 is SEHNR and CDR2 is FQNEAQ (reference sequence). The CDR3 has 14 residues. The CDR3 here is CASSLVVAYNEQFF. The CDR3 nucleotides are TGTGCCAGCAGCTTAGTCGTTGCGTACAATGAGCAGTTCTTC.

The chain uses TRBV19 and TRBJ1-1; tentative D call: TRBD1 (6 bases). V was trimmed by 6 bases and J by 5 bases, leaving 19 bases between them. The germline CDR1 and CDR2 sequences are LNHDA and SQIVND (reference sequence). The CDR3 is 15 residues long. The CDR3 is CASRTTQGTRTEAFF. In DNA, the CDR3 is TGTGCCAGTAGGACAACTCAGGGGACGAGGACTGAAGCTTTCTTT.

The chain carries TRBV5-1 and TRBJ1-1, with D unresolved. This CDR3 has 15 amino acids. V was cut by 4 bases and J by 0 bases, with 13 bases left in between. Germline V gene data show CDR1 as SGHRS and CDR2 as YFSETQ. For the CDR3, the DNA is TGCGCCAGCAGCCCCTGGCTGGGAGTGAACACTGAAGCTTTCTTT. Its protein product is CASSPWLGVNTEAFF.

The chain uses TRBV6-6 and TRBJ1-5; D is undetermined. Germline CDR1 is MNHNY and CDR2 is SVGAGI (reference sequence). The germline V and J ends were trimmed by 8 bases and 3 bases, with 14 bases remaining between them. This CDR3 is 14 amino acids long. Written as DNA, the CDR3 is TGTGCCAGCGTTCCAGGACCACCCAATCAGCCCCAGCATTTT. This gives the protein CASVPGPPNQPQHF.

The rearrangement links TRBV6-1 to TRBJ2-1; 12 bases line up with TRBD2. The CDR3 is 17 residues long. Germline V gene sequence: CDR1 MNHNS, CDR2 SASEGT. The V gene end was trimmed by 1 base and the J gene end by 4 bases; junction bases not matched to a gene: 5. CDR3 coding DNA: TGTGCCAGCAGTGAAGGCCAACTAGCGGGGGGTTACAATGAGCAGTTCTTC. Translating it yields CASSEGQLAGGYNEQFF.

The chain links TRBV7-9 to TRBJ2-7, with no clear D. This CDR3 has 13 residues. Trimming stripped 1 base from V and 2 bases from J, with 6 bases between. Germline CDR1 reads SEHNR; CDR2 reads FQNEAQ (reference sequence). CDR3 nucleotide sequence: TGTGCCAGCAGCTTAGAACAGCCCTACGAGCAGTACTTC. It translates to CASSLEQPYEQYF.

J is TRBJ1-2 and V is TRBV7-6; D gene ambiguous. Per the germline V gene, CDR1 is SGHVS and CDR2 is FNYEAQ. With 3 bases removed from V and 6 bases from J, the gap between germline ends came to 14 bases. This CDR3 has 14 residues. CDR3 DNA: TGTGCCAGCAGCTTGCAAGAGGGCGGAAATGGCTACACCTTC. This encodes CASSLQEGGNGYTF.

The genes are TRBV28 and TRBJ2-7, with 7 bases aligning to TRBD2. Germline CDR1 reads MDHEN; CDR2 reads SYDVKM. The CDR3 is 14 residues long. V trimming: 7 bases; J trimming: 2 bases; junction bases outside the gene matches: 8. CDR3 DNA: TGTGCCAGCATCGCCGGGAGGAATACCTACGAGCAGTACTTC. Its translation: CASIAGRNTYEQYF.

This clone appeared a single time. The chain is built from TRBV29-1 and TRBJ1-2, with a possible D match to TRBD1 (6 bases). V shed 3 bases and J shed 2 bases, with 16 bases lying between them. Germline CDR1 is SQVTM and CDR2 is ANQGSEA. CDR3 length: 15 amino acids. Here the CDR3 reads CSVETKGQQNYGYTF. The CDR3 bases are TGCAGCGTTGAGACGAAAGGACAGCAGAACTATGGCTACACCTTC.

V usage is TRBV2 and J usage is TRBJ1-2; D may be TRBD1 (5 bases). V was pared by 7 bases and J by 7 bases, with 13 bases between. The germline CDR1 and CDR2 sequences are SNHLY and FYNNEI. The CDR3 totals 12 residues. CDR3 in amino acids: CASKGTALGYTF. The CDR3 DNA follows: TGTGCCAGCAAGGGGACGGCGCTTGGCTACACCTTC.

DNA of the CDR3: TGTGCCAGCAGTTCTAGCGGGAGGCCCCACTACGAGCAGTACTTC. This gives the protein CASSSSGRPHYEQYF. V usage is TRBV5-6 and J usage is TRBJ2-7, with TRBD2 identical over 11 bases. The V segment lost 5 bases and the J segment 3 bases; nucleotides outside the gene matches: 7. The CDR3 sequence is 15 residues long. Looked up from germline, CDR1 is SGHDT and CDR2 is YYEEEE.

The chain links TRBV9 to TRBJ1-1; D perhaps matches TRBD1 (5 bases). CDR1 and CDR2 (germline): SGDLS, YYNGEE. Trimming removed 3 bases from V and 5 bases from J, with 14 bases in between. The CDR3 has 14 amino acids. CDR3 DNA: TGTGCCAGCAGCGGAGGGACTGGTGGGACTGAAGCTTTCTTT. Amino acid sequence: CASSGGTGGTEAFF. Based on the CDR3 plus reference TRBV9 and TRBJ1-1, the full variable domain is DSGVTQTPKHLITATGQRVTLRCSPRSGDLSVYWYQQSLDQGLQFLIQYYNGEERAKGNILERFSAQQFPDLHSELNLSSLELGDSALYFCASSGGTGGTEAFFGQGTRLTVV.

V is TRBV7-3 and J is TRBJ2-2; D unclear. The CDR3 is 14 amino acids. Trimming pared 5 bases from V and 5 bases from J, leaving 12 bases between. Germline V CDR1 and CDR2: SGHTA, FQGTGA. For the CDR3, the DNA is TGTGCCAGCAGCCCTAGGCCCCGAACCGGGGAGCTGTTTTTT. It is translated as CASSPRPRTGELFF.